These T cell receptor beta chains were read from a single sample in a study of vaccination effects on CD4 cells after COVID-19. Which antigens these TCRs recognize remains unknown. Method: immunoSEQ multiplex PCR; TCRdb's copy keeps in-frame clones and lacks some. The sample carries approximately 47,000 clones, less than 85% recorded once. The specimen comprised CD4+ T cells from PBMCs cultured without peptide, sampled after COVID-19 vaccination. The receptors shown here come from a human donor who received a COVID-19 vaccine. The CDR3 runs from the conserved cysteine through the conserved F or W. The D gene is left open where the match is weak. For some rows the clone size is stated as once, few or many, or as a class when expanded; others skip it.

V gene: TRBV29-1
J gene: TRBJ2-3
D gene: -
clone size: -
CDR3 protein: CSVSTGDSLTDTQYF
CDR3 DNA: TGCAGCGTTTCTACGGGGGACAGCCTCACAGATACGCAGTATTTT

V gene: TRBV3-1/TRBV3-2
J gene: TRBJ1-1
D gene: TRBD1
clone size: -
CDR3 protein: CASSQTGDTEAFF
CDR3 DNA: TGTGCCAGCAGCCAAACAGGGGACACTGAAGCTTTCTTT

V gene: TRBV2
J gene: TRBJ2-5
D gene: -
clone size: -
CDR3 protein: CASSEEKQGGETQYF
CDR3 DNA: TGTGCCAGCAGTGAAGAGAAACAGGGCGGAGAGACCCAGTACTTC

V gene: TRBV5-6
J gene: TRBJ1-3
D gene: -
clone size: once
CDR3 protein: CASSLWGGNTIYF
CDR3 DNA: TGTGCCAGCAGCTTGTGGGGCGGAAACACCATATATTTT

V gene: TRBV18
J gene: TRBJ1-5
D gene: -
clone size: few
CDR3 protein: CASSSQRGQGVDQPQHF
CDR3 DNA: TGTGCCAGCTCATCGCAGCGGGGTCAGGGTGTGGATCAGCCCCAGCATTTT

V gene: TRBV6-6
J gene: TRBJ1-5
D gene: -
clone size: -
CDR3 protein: CASSPDRQPNQPQHF
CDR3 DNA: TGTGCCAGCAGTCCCGACAGACAGCCCAATCAGCCCCAGCATTTT

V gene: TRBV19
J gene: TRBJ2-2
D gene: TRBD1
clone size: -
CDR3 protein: CASSRQGGGELFF
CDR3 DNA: TGTGCCAGTAGTAGACAGGGGGGCGGGGAGCTGTTTTTT

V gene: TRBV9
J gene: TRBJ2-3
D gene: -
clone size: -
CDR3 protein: CASSVDFGGMGGSTDTQYF
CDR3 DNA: TGTGCCAGCAGCGTAGACTTCGGTGGGATGGGCGGTAGCACAGATACGCAGTATTTT

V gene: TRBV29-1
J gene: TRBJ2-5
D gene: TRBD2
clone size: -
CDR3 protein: CSELPGLAQETQYF
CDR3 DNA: TGCAGCGAGTTACCGGGACTAGCTCAAGAGACCCAGTACTTC

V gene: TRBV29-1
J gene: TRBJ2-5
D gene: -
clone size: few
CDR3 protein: CSAHSGSQETQYF
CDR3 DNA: TGCAGCGCCCACTCGGGCAGCCAAGAGACCCAGTACTTC

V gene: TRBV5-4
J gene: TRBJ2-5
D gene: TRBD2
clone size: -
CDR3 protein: CASSAGGPGKETQYF
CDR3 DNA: TGTGCCAGCAGCGCGGGGGGGCCGGGAAAAGAGACCCAGTACTTC

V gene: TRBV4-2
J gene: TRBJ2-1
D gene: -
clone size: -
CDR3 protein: CASNEQKVARPNEQFF
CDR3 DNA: TGTGCCAGCAATGAACAGAAGGTCGCGCGGCCAAATGAGCAGTTCTTC

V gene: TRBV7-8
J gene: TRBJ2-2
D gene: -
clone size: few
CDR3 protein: CASSLGQSNTGELFF
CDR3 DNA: TGTGCCAGCAGCTTAGGACAGTCGAACACCGGGGAGCTGTTTTTT

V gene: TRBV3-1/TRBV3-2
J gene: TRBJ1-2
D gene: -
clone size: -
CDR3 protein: CASFGGYGYTF
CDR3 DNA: TGTGCCAGCTTTGGTGGGTATGGCTACACCTTC

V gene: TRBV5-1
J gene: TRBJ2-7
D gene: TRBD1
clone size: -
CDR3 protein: CASSKQGSYEQYF
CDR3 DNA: TGCGCCAGCAGCAAACAGGGGTCCTACGAGCAGTACTTC

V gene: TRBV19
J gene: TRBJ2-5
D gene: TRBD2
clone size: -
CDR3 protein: CASSIGLAGEETQYF
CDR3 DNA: TGTGCCAGTAGTATAGGGCTAGCGGGGGAAGAGACCCAGTACTTC

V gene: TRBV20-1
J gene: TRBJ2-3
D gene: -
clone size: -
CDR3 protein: CSVAADTQYF
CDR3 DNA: TGCAGTGTCGCGGCAGATACGCAGTATTTT

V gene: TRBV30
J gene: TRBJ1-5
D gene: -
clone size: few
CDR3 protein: CAWTDRGLSNQPQHF
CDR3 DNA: TGTGCCTGGACAGATCGCGGACTTAGCAATCAGCCCCAGCATTTT

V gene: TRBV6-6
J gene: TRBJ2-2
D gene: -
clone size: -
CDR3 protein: CASSYGSPPNTGELFF
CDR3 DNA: TGTGCCAGCAGTTACGGGTCCCCTCCTAACACCGGGGAGCTGTTTTTT

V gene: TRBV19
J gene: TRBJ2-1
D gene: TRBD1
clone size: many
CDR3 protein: CASSMYGTGYIDEQFF
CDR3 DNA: TGTGCCAGTAGTATGTACGGGACAGGGTATATTGATGAGCAGTTCTTC

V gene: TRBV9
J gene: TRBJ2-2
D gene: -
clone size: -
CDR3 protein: CASSVEAETGELFF
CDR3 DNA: TGTGCCAGCAGCGTAGAGGCAGAAACCGGGGAGCTGTTTTTT

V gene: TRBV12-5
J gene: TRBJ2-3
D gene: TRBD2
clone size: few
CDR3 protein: CASGPRTSGRGDTQYF
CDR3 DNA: TGTGCTAGTGGTCCTCGGACTAGCGGGAGAGGGGATACGCAGTATTTT

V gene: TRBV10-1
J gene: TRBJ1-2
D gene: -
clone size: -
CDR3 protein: CASSARQVNYGYTF
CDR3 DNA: TGCGCCAGCAGTGCCAGGCAGGTCAACTATGGCTACACCTTC

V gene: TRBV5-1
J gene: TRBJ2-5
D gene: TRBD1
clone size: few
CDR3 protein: CASSRRDRGLETQYF
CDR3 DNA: TGCGCCAGCAGCCGCCGGGACAGGGGGCTAGAGACCCAGTACTTC

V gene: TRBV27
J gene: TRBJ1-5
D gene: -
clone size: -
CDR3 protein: CASSLRDSNQPQHF
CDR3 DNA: TGTGCCAGCAGTTTAAGGGATAGCAATCAGCCCCAGCATTTT

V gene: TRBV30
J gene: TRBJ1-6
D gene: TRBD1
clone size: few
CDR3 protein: CAWSDGTGDSPLHF
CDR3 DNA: TGTGCCTGGAGTGATGGGACAGGGGATTCACCCCTCCACTTT

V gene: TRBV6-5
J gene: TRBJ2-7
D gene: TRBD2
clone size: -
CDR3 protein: CASPGGLARSYEQYF
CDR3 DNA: TGTGCCAGTCCGGGGGGACTAGCGCGCTCCTACGAGCAGTACTTC

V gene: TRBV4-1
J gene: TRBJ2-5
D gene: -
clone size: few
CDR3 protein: CASSPRDGTQYF
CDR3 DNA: TGCGCCAGCAGCCCCAGGGATGGGACCCAGTACTTC

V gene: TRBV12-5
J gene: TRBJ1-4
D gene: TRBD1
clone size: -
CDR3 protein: CASGSIRTPGGVGEKLFF
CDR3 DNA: TGTGCTAGTGGTTCGATTCGCACACCAGGGGGAGTTGGTGAAAAACTGTTTTTT

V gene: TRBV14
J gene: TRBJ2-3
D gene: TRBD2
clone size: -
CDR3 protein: CASSLGGFTDTQYF
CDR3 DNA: TGTGCCAGCAGCCTCGGGGGGTTCACAGATACGCAGTATTTT

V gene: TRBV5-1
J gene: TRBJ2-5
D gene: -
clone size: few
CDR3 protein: CASSSGSEETQYF
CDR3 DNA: TGCGCCAGCAGTTCAGGATCCGAAGAGACCCAGTACTTC

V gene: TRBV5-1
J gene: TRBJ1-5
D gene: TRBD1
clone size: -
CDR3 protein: CASSAGQGGQPQHF
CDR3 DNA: TGCGCCAGCAGCGCCGGACAGGGTGGACAGCCCCAGCATTTT

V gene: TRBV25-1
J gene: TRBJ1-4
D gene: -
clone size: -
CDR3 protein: CASSEQGRGEKLFF
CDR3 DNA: TGTGCCAGCAGTGAACAGGGTCGGGGTGAAAAACTGTTTTTT

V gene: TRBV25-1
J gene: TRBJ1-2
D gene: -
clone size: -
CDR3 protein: CASSEFPGYGYTF
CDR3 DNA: TGTGCCAGCAGTGAATTCCCAGGCTATGGCTACACCTTC

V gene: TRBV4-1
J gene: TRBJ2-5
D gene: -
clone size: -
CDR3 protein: CASSKRSGYQETQYF
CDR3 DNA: TGCGCCAGCAGCAAAAGATCCGGGTACCAAGAGACCCAGTACTTC

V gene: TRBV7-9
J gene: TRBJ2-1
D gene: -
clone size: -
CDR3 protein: CASSPAPRGSWSLNEQFF
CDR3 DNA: TGTGCCAGCAGCCCAGCCCCACGCGGATCGTGGAGCCTCAATGAGCAGTTCTTC

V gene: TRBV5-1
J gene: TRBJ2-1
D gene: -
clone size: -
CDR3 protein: CASSLGQTDNEQFF
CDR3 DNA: TGCGCCAGCAGCTTGGGACAGACAGACAATGAGCAGTTCTTC

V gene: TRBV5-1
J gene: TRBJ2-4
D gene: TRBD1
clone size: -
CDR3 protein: CASSLAGRTGGSEAKNIQYF
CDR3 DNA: TGCGCCAGCAGCTTGGCCGGTCGGACAGGGGGCAGTGAAGCCAAAAACATTCAGTACTTC

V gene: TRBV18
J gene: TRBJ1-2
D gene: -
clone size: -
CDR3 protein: CASSTWADKGYTF
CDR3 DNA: TGTGCCAGCTCAACTTGGGCTGACAAAGGCTACACCTTC

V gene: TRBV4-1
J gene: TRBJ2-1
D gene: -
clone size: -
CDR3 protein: CASSQVYNEQFF
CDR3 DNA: TGCGCCAGCAGCCAAGTGTACAATGAGCAGTTCTTC

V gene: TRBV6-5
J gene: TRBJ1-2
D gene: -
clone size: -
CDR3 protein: CASSYVGGGYTF
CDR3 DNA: TGTGCCAGCAGTTACGTGGGAGGCGGCTACACCTTC

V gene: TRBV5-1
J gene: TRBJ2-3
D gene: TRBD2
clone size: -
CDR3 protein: CASRRLAGALTDTQYF
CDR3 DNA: TGCGCCAGCAGGCGTCTAGCGGGGGCCCTCACAGATACGCAGTATTTT

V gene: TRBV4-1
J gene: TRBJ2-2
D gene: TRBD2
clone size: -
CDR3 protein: CASSQPGLAGGSVTGELFF
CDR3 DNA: TGCGCCAGCAGCCAACCGGGACTAGCGGGAGGTTCAGTCACCGGGGAGCTGTTTTTT

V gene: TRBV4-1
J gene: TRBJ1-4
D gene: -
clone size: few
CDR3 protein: CASSQGYGPNEKLFF
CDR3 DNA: TGCGCCAGCAGCCAAGGTTACGGACCTAATGAAAAACTGTTTTTT

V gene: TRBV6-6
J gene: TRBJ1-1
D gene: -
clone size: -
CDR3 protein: CASSYGGPTEAFF
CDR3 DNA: TGTGCCAGCAGTTACGGGGGTCCGACTGAAGCTTTCTTT

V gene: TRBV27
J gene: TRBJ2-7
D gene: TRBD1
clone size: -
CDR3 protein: CASSLGTGPYEQYF
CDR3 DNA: TGTGCCAGCAGTTTAGGGACAGGACCCTACGAGCAGTACTTC

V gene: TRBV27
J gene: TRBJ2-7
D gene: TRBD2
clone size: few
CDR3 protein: CASSPQDWSGAYYEQYF
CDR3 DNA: TGTGCCAGCAGTCCCCAGGATTGGAGCGGGGCCTACTACGAGCAGTACTTC

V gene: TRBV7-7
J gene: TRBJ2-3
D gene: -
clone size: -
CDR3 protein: CASSLGSPDTQYF
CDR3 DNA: TGTGCCAGCAGCTTAGGATCCCCAGATACGCAGTATTTT

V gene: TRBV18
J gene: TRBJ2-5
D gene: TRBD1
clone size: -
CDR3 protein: CASSPLGQEETQYF
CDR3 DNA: TGTGCCAGCTCACCACTAGGACAGGAAGAGACCCAGTACTTC

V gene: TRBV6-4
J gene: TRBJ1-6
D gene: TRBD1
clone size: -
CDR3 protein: CASSDSDKRDRVARTYNSPLHF
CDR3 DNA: TGTGCCAGCAGTGACAGCGACAAGCGGGACAGGGTCGCGAGGACCTATAATTCACCCCTCCACTTT

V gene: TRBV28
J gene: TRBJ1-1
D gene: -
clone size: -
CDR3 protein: CASSAQSNTEAFF
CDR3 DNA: TGTGCCAGCAGTGCCCAGTCGAACACTGAAGCTTTCTTT

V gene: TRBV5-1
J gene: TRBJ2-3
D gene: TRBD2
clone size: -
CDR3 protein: CASRPSILAGAVTDTQYF
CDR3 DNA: TGCGCCAGCAGGCCTTCGATACTAGCGGGGGCAGTTACAGATACGCAGTATTTT

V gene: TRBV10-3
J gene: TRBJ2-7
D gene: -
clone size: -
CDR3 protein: CATLGSGVYEQYF
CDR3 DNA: TGTGCCACCCTGGGGTCTGGGGTATACGAGCAGTACTTC

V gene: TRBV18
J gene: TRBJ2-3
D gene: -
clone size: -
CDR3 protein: CASSLTYTDTQYF
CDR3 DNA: TGTGCCAGCTCCCTCACTTACACAGATACGCAGTATTTT